This T cell receptor (beta chain) emerged from a study of blood T cell repertoires in COVID-19. The wider study: Donors in the United States, Italy and Spain gave samples during acute or convalescent COVID-19. Sources were T cells, B-cell-depleted T cells, or PBMCs; the material itself was cDNA or gDNA.

The CDR3 runs to 14 residues. The ends lost 4 bases at V and 2 bases at J; junction bases unmatched: 5. The germline V gene encodes CDR1 SGHNT and CDR2 YYREEE (reference sequence). Original analysis: Estimated nucleated cell counts came from reference gene primer amplification. The data were produced by immunoSEQ multiplex PCR, yet TCRdb's version contains in-frame clones alone and is incomplete. Clonal size and the V and J genes are those of that table, whereas D and trimming came from the DNA. The sample lists about 120,000 clones, around nine tenths seen once, with about 2% in the top ten. This TCR was recovered from a woman in her forties or fifties with acute or convalescent COVID-19. Sequenced input: peripheral blood. The chain uses TRBV5-4 and TRBJ1-1, with 7 bases matching TRBD1. The CDR3 region has the DNA TGTGCCAGCAGCAATGGACAGGTCAACACTGAAGCTTTCTTT. As protein: CASSNGQVNTEAFF.